This entry describes one TCR beta chain. This sample is part of a study of CD8 T cells in Susac syndrome. The study sequenced TCR beta in blood CD8+ and CD4+ T cells. Relapsing-remitting disease, either stable or active, was present in the treatment-naive patients who were the multiple sclerosis controls. In contrast to the negatively isolated CD8+ and CD4+ T cells, TEMRA cells were FACS-enriched. An amount of RNA that ranged from roughly 0.5 to 1 ug was reverse transcribed with random hexamers. Amplification of TCR beta CDR3 used immunoSEQ multiplex PCR across 54 Vbeta and 13 Jbeta. TCRdb re-called the immunoSEQ multiplex PCR reads through MiXCR, storing one row per CDR3 protein. The table records 300,000 or so distinct CDR3 sequences, about 92% of them present only once. This CDR3 has 15 amino acids. V was cut by 0 bases and J by 0 bases, with 8 bases left in between. CDR1 and CDR2 (germline): MNHNS, SASEGT.

The rearrangement uses TRBV6-1 and TRBJ2-5; D is ambiguous. Sequences were obtained from CD4+ T cells from PBMCs. This TCR was recovered from a human donor with multiple sclerosis. CDR3 region: CASSEARRYQETQYF. The CDR3 nucleotides read TGTGCCAGCAGTGAAGCTCGGCGGTACCAAGAGACCCAGTACTTC.